The next 14 T cell receptor beta chains were all read from a single sample in a study of shared clonotypes between healthy human individuals. Assay used: immunoSEQ multiplex PCR; TCRdb lists only in-frame clones, some missing. There are more than 2,000,000 clones in the sample; approximately 93% occur only once, and 0.39% lies in the top ten. The sequenced sample was naive CD4+ T cells from PBMCs. Subset specified: CD45RA+ positively selected. The receptors come from a man aged 18 to 29 in good health. Some clones in this sample may be carry-over from other donors' samples.

The V and J genes are TRBV7-8 and TRBJ2-7; D gene uncertain. The germline gives CDR1 SGHVS, CDR2 FQNEAQ. The CDR3 is 14 amino acids. The V gene lost 1 base and the J gene lost 0 bases, with 7 bases spanning the gap. Here the CDR3 reads CASSLDGSSYEQYF. The CDR3 DNA follows: TGTGCCAGCAGCTTAGATGGGTCCTCCTACGAGCAGTACTTC.

This clone has only one observation. The chain joins TRBV7-9 to TRBJ2-5; a weak D match, TRBD1 (6 bases). The germline V gene has CDR1 SEHNR and CDR2 FQNEAQ (reference sequence). The length of the CDR3 is 15 residues. The V gene lost 2 bases and the J gene lost 4 bases, with 14 bases spanning the gap. The CDR3 nucleotides read TGTGCCAGCAGCTTATGGGGGCTGGGGCCAGAGACCCAGTACTTC. This encodes CASSLWGLGPETQYF.

This sequence joins TRBV7-3 and TRBJ1-1; D perhaps matches TRBD1 (6 bases). The CDR3 is 15 residues long. The V end lost 8 bases, the J end lost 5 bases, and 21 bases lay between the germline ends. CDR1 is SGHTA and CDR2 is FQGTGA in the germline V gene. CDR3 region: CASRWESGGGTEAFF. Written as DNA, the CDR3 is TGTGCCAGCCGTTGGGAGTCGGGGGGCGGGACTGAAGCTTTCTTT.

The CDR3 is CASSKLDSSYNEQFF. The CDR3 nucleotides are TGTGCCAGCAGTAAACTGGACAGTTCCTACAATGAGCAGTTCTTC. The rearrangement joins TRBV6-6 to TRBJ2-1, with TRBD1 as a possible D gene (6 bases). Trimming took 5 bases from V and 1 from J, leaving 12 bases between them. The length of the CDR3 is 15 residues. Germline V gene lookup returns CDR1 MNHNY and CDR2 SVGAGI (reference sequence).

V usage is TRBV2 and J usage is TRBJ1-1; D might be TRBD1 (5 bases). The CDR3 is 13 amino acids. V was pared by 4 bases and J by 3 bases, with 9 bases between. Germline CDR1 reads SNHLY; CDR2 reads FYNNEI. This CDR3 reads CASSVGGDTEAFF. In DNA, the CDR3 is TGTGCCAGCAGTGTCGGGGGGGACACTGAAGCTTTCTTT.

Here the CDR3 reads CASSYKGGGNQETQYF. The CDR3, as DNA: TGTGCCAGCAGTTATAAAGGGGGGGGGAACCAAGAGACCCAGTACTTC. This chain links TRBV6-5 with TRBJ2-5; tentatively, D is TRBD2 (7 bases). Germline CDR1 MNHEY, CDR2 SVGAGI. The CDR3 totals 16 residues. Trimming removed 3 bases at V and 0 bases at J, with 14 bases between.

This chain connects TRBV4-3 to TRBJ2-7, with D maybe TRBD1 (6 bases). Trimming removed 2 bases at V and 5 bases at J, with 13 bases between. Germline V lookup: CDR1 LGHNA, CDR2 YSLEER. The CDR3 runs to 14 residues. CDR3 in amino acids: CASSQRNRAHEQYF. Written as DNA, the CDR3 is TGCGCCAGCAGCCAACGAAACAGGGCCCACGAGCAGTACTTC.

This clone was counted once. The V and J genes are TRBV7-2 and TRBJ1-2; the match to TRBD1 covers 7 bases. The CDR3 covers 14 residues. V trimming: 4 bases; J trimming: 8 bases; junction bases outside the gene matches: 10. CDR1 is SGHTA and CDR2 is FQGNSA in the germline V gene. The CDR3 DNA reads as TGTGCCAGCAGCTCGAGGGGGCGAGGGGACGGCTACACCTTC. Protein sequence: CASSSRGRGDGYTF. Filled out from reference TRBV7-2 and TRBJ1-2, the complete variable domain reads GAGVSQSPSNKVTEKGKDVELRCDPISGHTALYWYRQSLGQGLEFLIYFQGNSAPDKSGLPSDRFSAERTGGSVSTLTIQRTQQEDSAVYLCASSSRGRGDGYTFGSGTRLTVV.

This chain links TRBV9 with TRBJ2-7, with D possibly TRBD2 on 6 matching bases. The CDR3 sequence is 14 residues long. Per germline, CDR1 SGDLS and CDR2 YYNGEE. Trimming stripped 3 bases from V and 0 bases from J, with 10 bases between. The CDR3: CASSGLGGSYEQYF. The CDR3 coding sequence is TGTGCCAGCAGCGGACTAGGAGGCTCCTACGAGCAGTACTTC.

Remarks on this clone: Other DNA sequences in this sample translate to the same CDR3. The rearrangement joins TRBV30 to TRBJ2-7, with 13 bases fitting TRBD2. V was pared by 0 bases and J by 3 bases, with 2 bases of the junction left unmatched. This CDR3 has 15 residues. Germline V CDR1 and CDR2: GTSNPN, SVGIG (reference sequence). The CDR3 DNA is TGTGCCTGGAGTGTCGGACTAGCGGGAGTCTACGAGCAGTACTTC. This sequence encodes CAWSVGLAGVYEQYF.

The chain uses TRBV4-3 and TRBJ2-1; 8 bases agree with TRBD2. Trimming removed 1 base from V and 7 bases from J; junction bases left unmatched: 6. The CDR3 length is 15 residues. Germline V lookup: CDR1 LGHNA, CDR2 YSLEER. The CDR3 region is CASSQGAGVGNEQFF. As DNA, the CDR3 is TGCGCCAGCAGCCAAGGAGCGGGAGTGGGAAATGAGCAGTTCTTC.

The rearrangement links TRBV7-2 to TRBJ2-2, with TRBD2 matching over 12 bases. Per germline, CDR1 SGHTA and CDR2 FQGNSA. With V trimmed by 0 bases and J by 7 bases, 3 bases remained unmatched. There are 16 residues in the CDR3. The CDR3 sequence is CASSLARLAGVGELFF. The CDR3, as DNA: TGTGCCAGCAGCTTAGCGCGACTAGCGGGAGTCGGGGAGCTGTTTTTT.

V usage is TRBV12-5 and J usage is TRBJ2-1; D possibly matches TRBD1 or TRBD2 (5 bases each). Germline values: CDR1 LGHNT, CDR2 FRNRAP. CDR3 length: 15 amino acids. Trimming took off 4 bases at V and 4 bases at J, with 14 bases between the two ends. The CDR3 protein is CASGSPTGGYNEQFF. The CDR3, as DNA: TGTGCTAGTGGTTCTCCGACTGGGGGATACAATGAGCAGTTCTTC.

This chain connects TRBV7-8 to TRBJ1-1; D remains unclear. Deletions cut 5 bases from V and 1 base from J, with 17 bases between. CDR1 is SGHVS, CDR2 FQNEAQ, per germline. The CDR3 runs 16 residues. CDR3 protein: CASSPERYTRNTEAFF. In DNA form, the CDR3 reads TGTGCCAGCAGCCCTGAACGGTACACGAGGAACACTGAAGCTTTCTTT.